This T cell receptor beta chain was sequenced for a study of cytomegalovirus exposure and HLA in healthy donors. General study points: The authors assumed roughly uniform sequencing depth across donors for presence/absence analyses. Data from an earlier analysis indicated that most TCR beta V segments were productive either about 87% or about 30% of the time.

The CDR3 has 13 residues. The germline gives CDR1 SGHTS, CDR2 YDEGEE. V lost 3 bases to trimming and J lost 6 bases, with 12 bases between them. PCR amplification relied on 60 Vbeta primers (plus 13 Jbeta primers). Assay used: immunoSEQ multiplex PCR; TCRdb lists only in-frame clones, some missing. The sample carries about 51,000 clones, around 85% recorded once. A word on this clone: The antigen is unknown.

V usage is TRBV5-8 and J usage is TRBJ1-2; D not resolved. The sequenced sample consisted of PBMCs. The sequence was obtained from a boy aged 10-17 years in good health and CMV-seropositive. The CDR3 sequence is CASSSTSPNGYTF. CDR3 nucleotide sequence: TGTGCCAGCAGCTCCACTTCCCCCAATGGCTACACCTTC.